The T cell receptor beta chain under discussion was sequenced for a study of blood T cell repertoires in COVID-19. The wider study: Spain, Italy and the United States supplied samples that represented acute and convalescent COVID-19.

The Seattle patients, enrolled during active infection, were followed longitudinally. The authors' processing: Reference gene primer amplification gave estimated nucleated cell counts. Sequencing was performed with immunoSEQ multiplex PCR; in TCRdb, only in-frame clones are kept and a portion is missing. The D gene and trimming were derived from the DNA, and the V and J assignments and clone size from that table. The repertoire holds around 190,000 clones, over 80% seen once, with roughly 7.1% in the top ten. Per germline, CDR1 KGHDR and CDR2 SFDVKD. CDR3 length: 16 amino acids. V was shortened by 0 bases and J by 4 bases, with 14 bases between the two germline ends.

This sequence joins TRBV24-1 and TRBJ1-2; D is unresolved. This clonotype originated in a woman aged 55 to 70 with COVID-19, enrolled during active disease. The sequenced sample was peripheral blood. The chain's CDR3 is CATSDLDLEGAYGYTF. The CDR3 DNA follows: TGTGCCACCAGTGATTTGGATTTGGAGGGTGCCTATGGCTACACCTTC.